This T cell receptor (beta chain) was retrieved from a study of STAT5B mutations in CD4+ large granular lymphocyte leukemia. Overall study results and limits: TRBV06-family usage was enriched in top patient clones (8/27) versus controls (2/35). Patient CD4-sorted repertoires stayed more clonal than healthy ones after leukemic-clone removal.

This clone was found once. Its antigen remains unknown. The CDR3 has 12 residues. The V gene's germline CDR1 is SGHVS and CDR2 FNYEAQ. With V trimmed by 5 bases and J by 8 bases, 5 bases remained unmatched. Sequencing was at survey level. Profiled with immunoSEQ multiplex PCR; TCRdb holds only in-frame clones, not every one. The sample consists of 30,000 to 40,000 clones, about three quarters of them appearing once. The sample comprised CD4+ T cells from blood buffy coats. V gene TRBV7-6 combines with J gene TRBJ1-2; 7 nucleotides match TRBD1. The receptor's source is a human donor in good health. The DNA for the CDR3 is TGTGCCAGCAGCCCACTCAGGGGGGGCTACACCTTC. Protein: CASSPLRGGYTF.